Listed below are T cell receptor beta chains from one sample, sequenced in a study of blood T cell repertoires in COVID-19. The repertoire was sequenced with immunoSEQ multiplex PCR; TCRdb's copy has only in-frame clones and lacks some. This table has fewer than 350,000 clones, approximately 91% appearing once. The sample taken for sequencing was PBMCs or T cells enriched from blood (not recorded which). Source of these receptors: a middle-aged woman with acute COVID-19. The CDR3 runs from the conserved cysteine through the conserved F or W. The D gene is left open where the match is weak.

D gene: TRBD1
V gene: TRBV30
CDR3 length: 15
CDR3 protein: CAWTRDRGIRSPLHF

D gene: TRBD2
V gene: TRBV19
CDR3 length: 16
CDR3 protein: CASSIGYGGGPETQYF

D gene: TRBD1
V gene: TRBV5-6
CDR3 length: 15
CDR3 protein: CASSGTGTGNEKLFF

D gene: TRBD1
V gene: TRBV6-5
CDR3 length: 15
CDR3 protein: CASRGQGAVADTQYF

D gene: .
V gene: TRBV5-1
CDR3 length: 14
CDR3 protein: CASSLDRAFGKLFF

D gene: .
V gene: TRBV6-1
CDR3 length: 12
CDR3 protein: CASSEYSYGYTF

D gene: TRBD2
V gene: TRBV11-3
CDR3 length: 17
CDR3 protein: CASSLGLAGAANNEQFF

D gene: TRBD1
V gene: TRBV7-2
CDR3 length: 15
CDR3 protein: CASSSPGTVNSPLHF

D gene: .
V gene: TRBV3-1/TRBV3-2
CDR3 length: 15
CDR3 protein: CASSPRDFGADTQYF

D gene: .
V gene: TRBV19
CDR3 length: 13
CDR3 protein: CASSIVSGNEQYF

D gene: .
V gene: TRBV27
CDR3 length: 19
CDR3 protein: CASSLSAPAGPYSNQPQHF

D gene: TRBD1
V gene: TRBV2
CDR3 length: 14
CDR3 protein: CASSGTGEWQPQHF

D gene: .
V gene: TRBV19
CDR3 length: 14
CDR3 protein: CASSLQGMYQPQHF

D gene: .
V gene: TRBV5-4
CDR3 length: 14
CDR3 protein: CASSSATGRDEQYF

D gene: TRBD1
V gene: TRBV5-1
CDR3 length: 15
CDR3 protein: CASSQGQGLADTQYF

D gene: .
V gene: TRBV28
CDR3 length: 13
CDR3 protein: CASRGRGSYGYTF

D gene: .
V gene: TRBV5-4
CDR3 length: 15
CDR3 protein: CASSLEARVQGEQFF

D gene: .
V gene: TRBV5-8
CDR3 length: 16
CDR3 protein: CASSSIDRRTYNEQFF

D gene: .
V gene: TRBV4-1
CDR3 length: 13
CDR3 protein: CASSQDRGREAFF

D gene: .
V gene: TRBV6-6
CDR3 length: 15
CDR3 protein: CASSYSTIPGYGYTF

D gene: TRBD1
V gene: TRBV18
CDR3 length: 18
CDR3 protein: CASSPPGSTGGWGTEAFF

D gene: TRBD1
V gene: TRBV7-9
CDR3 length: 14
CDR3 protein: CASSLNEGAKGYTF

D gene: TRBD2
V gene: TRBV6-2/TRBV6-3
CDR3 length: 14
CDR3 protein: CASSERGTYNEQFF

D gene: .
V gene: TRBV5-1
CDR3 length: 18
CDR3 protein: CASSGGAGTALGANVLTF

D gene: .
V gene: TRBV28
CDR3 length: 16
CDR3 protein: CASSLPAGSSGNTIYF

D gene: TRBD1
V gene: TRBV11-2
CDR3 length: 15
CDR3 protein: CASSRPQGETYEQYF

D gene: .
V gene: TRBV2
CDR3 length: 14
CDR3 protein: CASSELPGVGRGYF

D gene: TRBD1
V gene: TRBV13
CDR3 length: 16
CDR3 protein: CASSRLAAGGITEAFF

D gene: TRBD1
V gene: TRBV6-2/TRBV6-3
CDR3 length: 15
CDR3 protein: CASSYWGQSNQPQHF

D gene: TRBD1
V gene: TRBV27
CDR3 length: 15
CDR3 protein: CASSKGQGTNTEAFF

D gene: TRBD1
V gene: TRBV6-6
CDR3 length: 16
CDR3 protein: CASSSGTGGSYNEQFF

D gene: .
V gene: TRBV4-2
CDR3 length: 17
CDR3 protein: CASSQGLESSYNSPLHF

D gene: .
V gene: TRBV4-3
CDR3 length: 16
CDR3 protein: CASSRMGQGLREKLFF

D gene: .
V gene: TRBV5-4
CDR3 length: 19
CDR3 protein: CASSLDGGALPPPTYGYTF

D gene: TRBD2
V gene: TRBV2
CDR3 length: 17
CDR3 protein: CASTSLDLAGEDDTQYF

D gene: .
V gene: TRBV12-5
CDR3 length: 12
CDR3 protein: CASGLTVGGQFF

D gene: .
V gene: TRBV18
CDR3 length: 12
CDR3 protein: CASSQSNEKLFF

D gene: .
V gene: TRBV24-1
CDR3 length: 12
CDR3 protein: CATSAGGETQYF

D gene: TRBD2
V gene: TRBV7-3
CDR3 length: 15
CDR3 protein: CASSSSGSLYNEQFF

D gene: TRBD2
V gene: TRBV27
CDR3 length: 13
CDR3 protein: CASLAGNYNEQFF

D gene: .
V gene: TRBV6-2/TRBV6-3
CDR3 length: 13
CDR3 protein: CASSLANTGELFF

D gene: TRBD2
V gene: TRBV2
CDR3 length: 13
CDR3 protein: CASRESGLAGPYF

D gene: .
V gene: TRBV4-1
CDR3 length: 15
CDR3 protein: CASSQVMGLPYEQYF

D gene: .
V gene: TRBV30
CDR3 length: 13
CDR3 protein: CAWRGEGISPLHF

D gene: TRBD1
V gene: TRBV5-4
CDR3 length: 17
CDR3 protein: CASSTPGQGLAKNIQYF

D gene: TRBD1
V gene: TRBV5-1
CDR3 length: 15
CDR3 protein: CASSLESGGLYEQYF

D gene: TRBD1
V gene: TRBV6-1
CDR3 length: 15
CDR3 protein: CASSETGQGAWEQYF

D gene: TRBD1
V gene: TRBV7-3
CDR3 length: 14
CDR3 protein: CASSLSGTGAGYTF

D gene: .
V gene: TRBV2
CDR3 length: 14
CDR3 protein: CASSVQFVRDEQFF

D gene: TRBD1
V gene: TRBV30
CDR3 length: 12
CDR3 protein: CAWDRVLSEQYF

D gene: .
V gene: TRBV28
CDR3 length: 12
CDR3 protein: CASSSTYGKLFF